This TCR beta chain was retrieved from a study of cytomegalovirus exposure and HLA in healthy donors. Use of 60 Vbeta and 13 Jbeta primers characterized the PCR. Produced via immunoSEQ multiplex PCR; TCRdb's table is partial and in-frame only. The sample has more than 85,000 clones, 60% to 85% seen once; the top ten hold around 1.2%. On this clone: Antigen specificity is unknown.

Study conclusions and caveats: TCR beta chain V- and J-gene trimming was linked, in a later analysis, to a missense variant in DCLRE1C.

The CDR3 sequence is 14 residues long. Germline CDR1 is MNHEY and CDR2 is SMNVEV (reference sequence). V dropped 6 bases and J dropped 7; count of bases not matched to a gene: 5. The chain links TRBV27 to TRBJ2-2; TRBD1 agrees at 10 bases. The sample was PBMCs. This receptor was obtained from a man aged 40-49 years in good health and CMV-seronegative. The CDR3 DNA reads TGTGCCAGCAGGACAGGGGGCTTTGGCGGGGAGCTGTTTTTT. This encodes CASRTGGFGGELFF.